Below, 4 T cell receptor beta chains from the same sample are listed, as sequenced in a study of molecular identifiers for immune sequencing clone quantification. TCRdb ran MiXCR on the PCR reads and lists one entry per CDR3 protein. The sample holds roughly 93,000 distinct CDR3 sequences, roughly 20% seen once. What was sequenced was naive CD8+ T cells from blood, with Jurkat cell RNA spiked in. This sample's subset: FACS-sorted CD8+CD4-CCR7+CD45RA+ naive T cells. These receptors were obtained from a human donor in good health. Some libraries in this study had Jurkat cell RNA spiked in.

This clonotype was observed many times. The chain links TRBV7-6 to TRBJ2-7, with D maybe TRBD1 (8 bases). The CDR3 consists of 24 residues. Trimming removed 7 bases at V and 7 bases at J, with 50 bases between. Germline CDR1 SGHVS, CDR2 FNYEAQ. CDR3 in amino acids: CASIRPPGFMAGRGPVASGLEQYF. CDR3 sequence (DNA): TGTGCCAGCATCCGACCCCCTGGTTTTATGGCGGGCAGGGGGCCGGTCGCTAGCGGTCTAGAGCAGTACTTC.

Notes on this clonotype: Mismatch with germline at one junction end may stem from a read error. The chain has TRBV4-3 and TRBJ2-7; D remains unclear. In germline, CDR1 is LGHNA, CDR2 YSLEER. The CDR3 is made up of 16 amino acids. The CDR3 is CACSQDPPPAIYEQYF. The CDR3 nucleotides are TGCGCCTGCAGCCAAGATCCCCCCCCAGCTATATACGAGCAGTACTTC.

As for this clonotype: A much larger clonotype is one base distant, so this may be a read error. The chain recombines TRBV19 with TRBJ2-1; 10 positions match TRBD1. With V trimmed by 1 base and J by 8 bases, 8 bases remained unmatched. This CDR3 region has 16 residues. CDR1 and CDR2 (germline): LNHDA, SQIVND (reference sequence). CDR3: CASSIGYGTGVDEQFF. The CDR3 DNA reads as TGTGCCAGTAGTATAGGTTATGGGACAGGGGTCGATGAGCAGTTCTTC.

The V gene is TRBV19, the J gene TRBJ1-5; no clear D. V was cut by 5 bases and J by 0 bases, with 11 bases left in between. Germline values: CDR1 LNHDA, CDR2 SQIVND (reference sequence). The length of the CDR3 is 15 residues. CDR3 amino acids: CASSLDGYSNQPQHF. CDR3 DNA: TGTGCCAGTAGTTTGGACGGGTATAGCAATCAGCCCCAGCATTTT.